This T cell receptor beta chain was found in a study of T cell responses to AZD1222 COVID-19 vaccine. Using immunoSEQ multiplex PCR, the repertoire was profiled, and TCRdb retains in-frame clones only, with some absent. The sample lists more than 110,000 clones; about nine tenths were seen once. This clone was counted between two and nine times. Its specificity is not known. General study findings and limits: Baseline antibody screening turned up just six or seven seropositive AZD1222 recipients. None of the repertoires were sampled until the peak T cell response had passed. A mostly white British donor set with more females was recruited, and clonal diversity was possibly underestimated.

Sequenced here: peripheral blood, sampled on day 0 of AZD1222 vaccination. This clonotype originated in an adult in good health.

The DNA for the CDR3 is TGTGCCACCAGCCGCCGGGGGAGCGCGAACACCGGGGAGCTGTTTTTT. Translated, it gives CATSRRGSANTGELFF. The rearrangement links TRBV24-1 to TRBJ2-2; D might be TRBD2 (6 bases). Germline lookup yields CDR1 KGHDR and CDR2 SFDVKD. Trimming stripped 7 bases from V and 0 bases from J, with 14 bases between. The CDR3 is 16 residues long.